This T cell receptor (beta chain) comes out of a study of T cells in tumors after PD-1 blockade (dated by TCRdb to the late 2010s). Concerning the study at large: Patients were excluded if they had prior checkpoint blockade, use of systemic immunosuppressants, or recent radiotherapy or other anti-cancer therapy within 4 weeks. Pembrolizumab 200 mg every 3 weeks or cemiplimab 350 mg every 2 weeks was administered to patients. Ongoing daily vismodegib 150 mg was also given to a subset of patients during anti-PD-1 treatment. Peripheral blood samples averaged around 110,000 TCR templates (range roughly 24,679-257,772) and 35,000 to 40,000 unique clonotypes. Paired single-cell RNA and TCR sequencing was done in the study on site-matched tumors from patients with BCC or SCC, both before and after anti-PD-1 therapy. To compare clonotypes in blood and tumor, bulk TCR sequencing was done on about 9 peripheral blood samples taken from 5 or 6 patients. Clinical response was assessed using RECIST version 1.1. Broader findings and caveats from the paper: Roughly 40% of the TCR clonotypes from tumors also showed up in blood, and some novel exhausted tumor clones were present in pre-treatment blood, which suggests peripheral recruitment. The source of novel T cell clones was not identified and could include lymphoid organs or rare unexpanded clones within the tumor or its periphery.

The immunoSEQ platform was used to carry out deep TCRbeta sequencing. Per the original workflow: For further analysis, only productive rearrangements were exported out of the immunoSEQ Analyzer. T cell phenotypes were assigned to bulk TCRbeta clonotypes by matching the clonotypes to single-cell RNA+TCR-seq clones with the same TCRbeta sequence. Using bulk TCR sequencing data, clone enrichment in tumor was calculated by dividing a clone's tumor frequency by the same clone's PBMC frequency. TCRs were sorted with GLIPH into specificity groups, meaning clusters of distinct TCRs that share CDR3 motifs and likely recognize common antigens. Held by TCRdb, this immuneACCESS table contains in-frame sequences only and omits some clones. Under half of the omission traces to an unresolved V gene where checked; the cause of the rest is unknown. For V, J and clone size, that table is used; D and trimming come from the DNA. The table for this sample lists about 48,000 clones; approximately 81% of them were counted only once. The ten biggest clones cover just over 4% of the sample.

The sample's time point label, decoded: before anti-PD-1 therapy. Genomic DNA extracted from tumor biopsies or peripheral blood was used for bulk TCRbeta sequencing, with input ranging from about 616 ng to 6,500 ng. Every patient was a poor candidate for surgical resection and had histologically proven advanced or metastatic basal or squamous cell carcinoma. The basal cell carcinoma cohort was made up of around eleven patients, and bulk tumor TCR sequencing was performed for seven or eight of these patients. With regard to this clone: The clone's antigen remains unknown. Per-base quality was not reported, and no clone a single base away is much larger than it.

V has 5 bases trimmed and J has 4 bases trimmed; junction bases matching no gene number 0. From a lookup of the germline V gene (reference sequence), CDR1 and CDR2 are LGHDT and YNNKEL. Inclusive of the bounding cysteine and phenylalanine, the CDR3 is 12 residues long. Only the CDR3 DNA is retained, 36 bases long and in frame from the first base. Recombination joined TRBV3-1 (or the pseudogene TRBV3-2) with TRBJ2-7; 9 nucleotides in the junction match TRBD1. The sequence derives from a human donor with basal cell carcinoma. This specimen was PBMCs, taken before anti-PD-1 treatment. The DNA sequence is TGTGCCAGCAGCGGGACAGGGTACGAGCAGTACTTC. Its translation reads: CASSGTGYEQYF.